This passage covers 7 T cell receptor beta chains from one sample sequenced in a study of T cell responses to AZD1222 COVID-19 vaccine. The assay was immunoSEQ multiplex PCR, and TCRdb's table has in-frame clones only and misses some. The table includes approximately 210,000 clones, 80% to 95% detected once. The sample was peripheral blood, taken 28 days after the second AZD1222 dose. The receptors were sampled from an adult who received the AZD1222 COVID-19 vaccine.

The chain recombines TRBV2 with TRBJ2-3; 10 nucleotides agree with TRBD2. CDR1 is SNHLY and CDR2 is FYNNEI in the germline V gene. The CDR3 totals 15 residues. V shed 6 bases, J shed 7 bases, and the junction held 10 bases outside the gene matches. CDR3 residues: CASRSSAGGPNTQYF. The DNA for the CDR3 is TGTGCCAGCAGATCTTCAGCGGGAGGGCCAAATACGCAGTATTTT. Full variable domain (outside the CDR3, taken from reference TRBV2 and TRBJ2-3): EPEVTQTPSHQVTQMGQEVILRCVPISNHLYFYWYRQILGQKVEFLVSFYNNEISEKSEIFDDQFSVERPDGSNFTLKIRSTKLEDSAMYFCASRSSAGGPNTQYFGPGTRLTVL.

The CDR3 DNA is TGTGCCAGCAGTTTATCATCCAGTTATGAGCAGTTCTTC. Residues: CASSLSSSYEQFF. The chain has TRBV27 and TRBJ2-1; D gene uncertain. V was pared by 0 bases and J by 8 bases, with 8 bases between. Germline V gene lookup returns CDR1 MNHEY and CDR2 SMNVEV (reference sequence). The CDR3 is made up of 13 amino acids.

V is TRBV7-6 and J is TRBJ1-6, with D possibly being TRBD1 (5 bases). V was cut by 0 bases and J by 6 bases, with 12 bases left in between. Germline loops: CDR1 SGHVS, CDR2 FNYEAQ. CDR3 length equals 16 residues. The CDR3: CASSLASAGFNSPLHF. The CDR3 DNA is TGTGCCAGCAGCTTAGCGTCGGCAGGGTTTAATTCACCCCTCCACTTT.

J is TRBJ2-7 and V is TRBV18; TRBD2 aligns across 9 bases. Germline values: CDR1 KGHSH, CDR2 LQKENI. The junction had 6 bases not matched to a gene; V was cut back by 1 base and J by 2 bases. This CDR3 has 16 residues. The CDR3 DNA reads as TGTGCCAGCTCACCACTAGAGCTAGCGGGGACCTACGAGCAGTACTTC. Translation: CASSPLELAGTYEQYF.

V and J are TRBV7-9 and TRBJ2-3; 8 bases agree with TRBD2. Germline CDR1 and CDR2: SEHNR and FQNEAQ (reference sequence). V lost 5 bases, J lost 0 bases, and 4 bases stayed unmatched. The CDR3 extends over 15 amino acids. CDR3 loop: CASSPGLESTDTQYF. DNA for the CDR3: TGTGCCAGCAGCCCGGGACTAGAAAGCACAGATACGCAGTATTTT.

CDR3 DNA sequence: TGTGCCAGCAGCTGGGGACAGAACACCGGGGAGCTGTTTTTT. Translating gives CASSWGQNTGELFF. The chain combines TRBV7-2 with TRBJ2-2, with D perhaps matching TRBD1 (6 bases). CDR1 and CDR2 from the germline V gene are SGHTA and FQGNSA. V shed 4 bases and J shed 1 base, with 7 bases lying between them. This CDR3 has 14 residues.

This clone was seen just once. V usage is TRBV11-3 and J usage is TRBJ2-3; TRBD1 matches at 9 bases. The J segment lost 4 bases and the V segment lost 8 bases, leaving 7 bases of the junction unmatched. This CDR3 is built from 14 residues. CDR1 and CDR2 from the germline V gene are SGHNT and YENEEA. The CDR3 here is CASFGTGKADTQYF. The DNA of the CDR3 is TGTGCCAGCTTTGGGACAGGGAAGGCAGATACGCAGTATTTT.